This TCR beta chain was sequenced in a study of metastatic and nonmetastatic thyroid tumors. In the study overall: Repertoire comparisons spanned blood and tumor or nodule tissue from malignant and benign thyroid patients.

The CDR3 is made up of 15 amino acids. Losses at the gene ends were 6 bases for V and 4 bases for J; bases not matched to a gene: 6. Germline V CDR1 and CDR2: PRHDT, FYEKMQ (reference sequence). There were no patients who had received any treatment before thyroid surgery. In the case of this clone: This could be a read error, since a much larger clone is one nucleotide away.

TCRdb re-called the PCR reads through MiXCR. The table has around 20,000 clones, 22% seen once. The sample was adjacent normal tissue. This TCR came from a female donor with papillary thyroid cancer or a benign thyroid nodule (not recorded which). Some clones in this sample may be carry-over from other donors' samples. The chain joins TRBV13 to TRBJ2-2; 9 nucleotides match TRBD1. CDR3 protein: CASSQGQGLTGELFF. The CDR3 DNA reads as TGTGCCAGCAGTCAGGGACAGGGCCTCACCGGGGAGCTGTTTTTT.